These 2 T cell receptor beta chains came from one sample sequenced in a study of T cells in Graves' hyperthyroidism and ophthalmopathy. It was RNA transcripts that yielded the amplified TCR beta CDR3 regions. When the TCR CDR3 underwent first-round RT-PCR, the HTBI primer set was used. Each CDR3 protein is one row after TCRdb ran MiXCR on the multiplex PCR reads. The table has about 680,000 distinct CDR3 sequences, 35% seen once; the top ten hold about a third. Source material: blood. The receptors originated from a woman between 35 and 50 years old with Graves' hyperthyroidism.

Many counts were recorded for this clonotype. The rearrangement joins TRBV25-1 to TRBJ2-5; no firm D call. V gave up 5 bases and J gave up 3 bases, with 19 bases separating them. This CDR3 has 16 residues. Germline V lookup: CDR1 MGHDK, CDR2 SYGVNS. The CDR3 DNA reads TGTGCCAGCAGTCCCCTCGTCGGCCAGGTGGAAGAGACCCAGTACTTC. This encodes CASSPLVGQVEETQYF. Variable domain in full (rest from reference TRBV25-1 and TRBJ2-5): EADIYQTPRYLVIGTGKKITLECSQTMGHDKMYWYQQDPGMELHLIHYSYGVNSTEKGDLSSESTVSRIRTEHFPLTLESARPSHTSQYLCASSPLVGQVEETQYFGPGTRLLVL.

About this clonotype itself: A much larger clone lies one base from this, so it may be a read error. This chain joins TRBV20-1 and TRBJ1-5, with D hard to call. The length of the CDR3 is 11 residues. Germline loops: CDR1 DFQATT, CDR2 SNEGSKA (reference sequence). Trimming stripped 7 bases from V and 4 bases from J, with 8 bases between. CDR3 DNA sequence: TGCAGTGTAACGCGGAATCAGCCCCAGCATTTT. Its protein product is CSVTRNQPQHF.